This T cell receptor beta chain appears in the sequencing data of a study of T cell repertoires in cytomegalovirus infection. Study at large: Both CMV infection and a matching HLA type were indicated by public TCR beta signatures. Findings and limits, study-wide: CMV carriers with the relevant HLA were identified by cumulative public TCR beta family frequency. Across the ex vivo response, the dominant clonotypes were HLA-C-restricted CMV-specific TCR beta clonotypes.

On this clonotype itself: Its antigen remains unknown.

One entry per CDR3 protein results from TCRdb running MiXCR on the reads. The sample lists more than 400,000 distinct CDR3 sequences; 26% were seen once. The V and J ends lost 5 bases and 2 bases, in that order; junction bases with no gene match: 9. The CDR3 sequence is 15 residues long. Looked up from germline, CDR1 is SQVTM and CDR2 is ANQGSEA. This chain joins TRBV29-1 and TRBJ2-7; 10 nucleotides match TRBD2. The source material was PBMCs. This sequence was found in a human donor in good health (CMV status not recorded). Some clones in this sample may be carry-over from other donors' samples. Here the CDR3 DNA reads TGCAGCGTTTTACAGCTAGCGGGAGTTACCTACGAGCAGTACTTC. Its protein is CSVLQLAGVTYEQYF.